This entry lists 27 T cell receptor beta chains sequenced from one sample in a study of T cells in Graves' hyperthyroidism and ophthalmopathy. Amplification of TCR beta CDR3 regions used RNA as the template. First-round RT-PCR with HTBI primers amplified the TCR CDR3 region. TCRdb reprocessed the multiplex PCR reads via MiXCR and lists one record per CDR3 protein. The sample contains 300,000 to 450,000 distinct CDR3 sequences, roughly 17% of which appear only once. Sequencing used blood. The receptors derive from a woman in her 30s with Graves' hyperthyroidism that later progressed to Graves' ophthalmopathy.

This clonotype came up many times. This sequence joins TRBV12-3 or TRBV12-4 and TRBJ1-1; no clear D. The CDR3 is 12 residues long. The V end was cut by 3 bases, the J end by 4 bases, with 6 bases between. CDR3: CASSFEGTEAFF. CDR3 sequence (DNA): TGTGCCAGCAGTTTTGAGGGCACTGAAGCTTTCTTT.

The V gene is TRBV20-1, the J gene TRBJ2-1, with 7 positions matching TRBD2. CDR3 length equals 15 residues. V lost 6 bases to trimming and J lost 9 bases; unmatched junction nucleotides: 17. CDR1 DFQATT and CDR2 SNEGSKA come from the germline V gene (reference sequence). Here the CDR3 reads CSATEAGRVVSEQFF. The DNA for the CDR3 is TGCAGTGCCACCGAAGCGGGACGTGTAGTGAGTGAGCAGTTCTTC.

At least ten counts were recorded for this clonotype. The rearrangement joins TRBV2 to TRBJ1-2; 7 bases are shared with TRBD1. Trimming at V came to 4 bases and at J to 2 bases, leaving 7 bases not matched to a gene. Germline values: CDR1 SNHLY, CDR2 FYNNEI. This CDR3 is built from 15 residues. CDR3 coding DNA: TGTGCCAGCAGTGTAGCAATGGGACAGAACTATGGCTACACCTTC. Translation gives CASSVAMGQNYGYTF.

V usage is TRBV10-3 and J usage is TRBJ1-5; D not resolved. Germline-derived CDR1 and CDR2 are ENHRY and SYGVKD. The CDR3 extends over 15 amino acids. V was cut by 2 bases and J by 7 bases, with 15 bases left in between. The CDR3 DNA follows: TGTGCCATCAGTGAGAGACCGGGAACCGGGCAGCCCCAGCATTTT. Amino acid sequence: CAISERPGTGQPQHF.

Worth noting for this clonotype: A single base separates this from a much larger clone, so it may be a read error. The gene calls are TRBV30 and TRBJ2-2, with TRBD1 matching over 7 bases. Germline V gives CDR1 GTSNPN, CDR2 SVGIG (reference sequence). This CDR3 is built from 14 residues. V was pared by 8 bases and J by 7 bases, with 13 bases of the junction left unmatched. DNA for the CDR3: TGTGCCCGCGACAGGGTGATACTAGACGGGGAGCTGTTTTTT. This sequence encodes CARDRVILDGELFF.

The chain links TRBV10-3 to TRBJ1-2; perhaps TRBD1 as D (6 bases). The germline V gene has CDR1 ENHRY and CDR2 SYGVKD. This CDR3 contains 16 residues. V lost 0 bases and J 1 base, leaving 12 bases between the germline ends. Written as DNA, the CDR3 is TGTGCCATCAGTGAGTCGCGTACAGGGAATAACTATGGCTACACCTTC. Translated: CAISESRTGNNYGYTF.

This clonotype was observed many times. This chain connects TRBV28 to TRBJ2-2, with D possibly matching TRBD2 (5 bases). Trimming took off 6 bases at V and 4 bases at J, with 15 bases between the two ends. Per the germline V gene, CDR1 is MDHEN and CDR2 is SYDVKM. The CDR3 covers 15 residues. DNA for the CDR3: TGTGCCAGCAGCCTCGTCGGGGTAATCACCGGGGAGCTGTTTTTT. Translated: CASSLVGVITGELFF.

This clonotype showed up many times. The rearrangement uses TRBV7-9 and TRBJ2-5; the match to TRBD1 covers 8 bases. After removal of 6 bases from V and 4 bases from J, the junction contained 10 bases not matched to a gene. This CDR3 spans 15 amino acids. CDR1 and CDR2 (germline): SEHNR, FQNEAQ (reference sequence). The CDR3 loop is CASSPGQGVLETQYF. The DNA for the CDR3 is TGTGCCAGCAGTCCAGGACAGGGAGTGTTAGAGACCCAGTACTTC.

This clonotype was picked up one time. One end of the junction is discordant with germline, which a read error may explain. This sequence joins TRBV5-1 and TRBJ2-7; D is unresolved. Per the germline V gene, CDR1 is SGHRS and CDR2 is YFSETQ. The CDR3 runs to 13 residues. CDR3 sequence: CASSLESSYEQHF. CDR3 sequence (DNA): TGCGCCAGCAGCTTGGAATCCTCGTACGAGCAGCACTTC.

This clonotype has a handful of counts. The chain recombines TRBV6-1 with TRBJ1-5; D possibly corresponds to TRBD1 (5 bases). CDR3 length: 12 amino acids. CDR1 is MNHNS and CDR2 is SASEGT in the germline V gene. The ends were cut back, 6 bases at V and 5 bases at J, with 8 bases in the middle. CDR3 sequence reads: CASRGGDQPQHF. The CDR3 nucleotides are TGTGCCAGCAGGGGGGGAGATCAGCCCCAGCATTTT.

Ten or more counts support this clonotype. The chain is built from TRBV5-1 and TRBJ2-1, with 9 bases fitting TRBD2. The CDR3 sequence is 18 residues long. Germline CDR1 and CDR2: SGHRS and YFSETQ. V was clipped by 4 bases and J by 5 bases; unmatched bases: 16. CDR3: CASSPTSAGGLNHNEQFF. Written as DNA, the CDR3 is TGCGCCAGCAGCCCCACCTCAGCGGGAGGCCTAAACCACAATGAGCAGTTCTTC.

This clonotype was seen ten or more times. V is TRBV5-1 and J is TRBJ2-7; D may match TRBD1 or TRBD2 (5 bases each). Trimming cost V 4 bases and J 5 bases, with 19 bases left between them. This CDR3 is built from 15 residues. Looked up from germline, CDR1 is SGHRS and CDR2 is YFSETQ. CDR3 residues: CASSAQGSTRDEQYF. The DNA of the CDR3 is TGCGCCAGCAGCGCCCAGGGTTCTACTAGGGACGAGCAGTACTTC.

This clonotype was observed at least ten times. This rearrangement joins TRBV27 to TRBJ2-3; weak D call: TRBD1 (5 bases). The germline CDR1 and CDR2 sequences are MNHEY and SMNVEV (reference sequence). V lost 1 base to trimming and J lost 9 bases, with 20 bases between them. The CDR3 loop spans 16 amino acids. The DNA for the CDR3 is TGTGCCAGCAGTTTATTAGGGGCGAGTCCACGTAGGACGCAGTATTTT. It codes for CASSLLGASPRRTQYF.

This clonotype came up a few times. J is TRBJ2-1 and V is TRBV19; 7 nucleotides align to TRBD2. The CDR3 covers 16 residues. The junction had 5 bases not matched to a gene; V was cut back by 1 base and J by 2 bases. Germline CDR1 and CDR2: LNHDA and SQIVND (reference sequence). DNA for the CDR3: TGTGCCAGTAGTATAGCTGGGGGGGGTCCCTACAATGAGCAGTTCTTC. It specifies CASSIAGGGPYNEQFF.

This clonotype was recorded at least ten times. This rearrangement joins TRBV28 to TRBJ2-3; tentative D call: TRBD1 (6 bases). Germline V gives CDR1 MDHEN, CDR2 SYDVKM. V lost 5 bases to trimming and J lost 2 bases, with 23 bases between them. The CDR3 extends over 18 amino acids. The CDR3 here is CASSLLLTGHATTDTQYF. DNA of the CDR3: TGTGCCAGCAGTCTCCTACTTACAGGGCATGCGACCACAGATACGCAGTATTTT. Full variable domain (outside the CDR3, taken from reference TRBV28 and TRBJ2-3): DVKVTQSSRYLVKRTGEKVFLECVQDMDHENMFWYRQDPGLGLRLIYFSYDVKMKEKGDIPEGYSVSREKKERFSLILESASTNQTSMYLCASSLLLTGHATTDTQYFGPGTRLTVL.

The chain couples TRBV5-1 to TRBJ2-7; 11 bases line up with TRBD2. The CDR3 consists of 14 residues. Germline V gene sequence: CDR1 SGHRS, CDR2 YFSETQ. With V trimmed by 1 base and J by 7 bases, 4 bases remained unmatched. CDR3 region: CASSLTSGSFEQYF. Here the CDR3 DNA reads TGCGCCAGCAGCTTGACTAGCGGGAGTTTTGAGCAGTACTTC.

There are many counts of this clonotype. The gene calls are TRBV28 and TRBJ1-6; the match to TRBD1 covers 7 bases. The CDR3 sequence is 14 residues long. V was clipped by 4 bases and J by 8 bases; unmatched bases: 5. Germline values: CDR1 MDHEN, CDR2 SYDVKM. CDR3 sequence reads: CASSSDRVDSPLHF. The CDR3 DNA follows: TGTGCCAGCAGTTCTGACAGGGTAGATTCACCCCTCCACTTT.

The table lists this clonotype with many counts. The chain is built from TRBV5-1 and TRBJ2-5; TRBD1 is a possible D gene (7 bases). This CDR3 region has 14 residues. Germline V gene lookup returns CDR1 SGHRS and CDR2 YFSETQ. Trimming left V 3 bases short and J 5 bases short, with 14 bases between. DNA of the CDR3: TGCGCCAGCAGCTGGGGGGACAGAGTGGAGACCCAGTACTTC. Its translation: CASSWGDRVETQYF.

This clonotype was picked up many times. This rearrangement joins TRBV20-1 to TRBJ2-1, with D unclear. Germline V gene sequence: CDR1 DFQATT, CDR2 SNEGSKA (reference sequence). This CDR3 contains 16 residues. The ends were cut back, 0 bases at V and 2 bases at J, with 14 bases in the middle. CDR3 in DNA: TGCAGTGCTAGAGATCTTGGTAGGGTCACCTACAATGAGCAGTTCTTC. Translating gives CSARDLGRVTYNEQFF.

This clonotype was counted at least ten times. The gene calls are TRBV20-1 and TRBJ2-7, with 8 bases matching TRBD1. Germline V gene lookup returns CDR1 DFQATT and CDR2 SNEGSKA (reference sequence). CDR3 length: 13 amino acids. With V trimmed by 2 bases and J by 3 bases, 3 bases remained unmatched. CDR3 residues: CSARYGQGYEQYF. The CDR3 bases are TGCAGTGCTAGATACGGACAGGGCTACGAGCAGTACTTC.

The rearrangement joins TRBV4-1 to TRBJ2-6; 8 bases map to TRBD1. The V segment lost 4 bases and the J segment 4 bases; nucleotides outside the gene matches: 6. The CDR3 sequence is 16 residues long. In germline, CDR1 is MGHRA, CDR2 YSYEKL. The CDR3, as DNA: TGCGCCAGCAGCCGCCTGACAGGGGTAGGGGCCAACGTCCTGACTTTC. It is translated as CASSRLTGVGANVLTF.

Regarding this clonotype: With a much larger clone just one base away, this may be a read error. Because the CDR3's place on the DNA is in doubt, the DNA is left out and the CDR3 is given as listed by TCRdb. The chain links TRBV24-1 to TRBJ2-1; the DNA was not used to check the table's D call, TRBD1. Germline V gives CDR1 KGHDR, CDR2 SFDVKD. The CDR3 length equals 17 residues, ends included. The CDR3 protein is CATSDFGPGAGLNEQLF.

The chain links TRBV11-3 to TRBJ2-5; no reliable D call. CDR1 is SGHNT and CDR2 is YENEEA in the germline V gene. CDR3 length: 12 amino acids. Trimming pared 5 bases from V and 5 bases from J, leaving 9 bases between. In DNA, the CDR3 is TGTGCCAGCAGCGCCATTCGGGAGACCCAGTACTTC. It encodes CASSAIRETQYF.

Note on this clonotype: A much larger clone differs from this one at a single base, so this may be a read error. The chain combines TRBV20-1 with TRBJ2-3; D might be TRBD2 (6 bases). The CDR3 covers 13 residues. In germline, CDR1 is DFQATT, CDR2 SNEGSKA (reference sequence). The V end lost 8 bases, the J end lost 5 bases, and 17 bases lay between the germline ends. CDR3 in amino acids: CSSELQGLDTQYF. The CDR3 nucleotides read TGCAGTTCCGAATTGCAGGGACTAGATACGCAGTATTTT.

This clonotype was observed a handful of times. This sequence may be a read error, since a much larger clone differs from it by one base. This chain joins TRBV7-9 and TRBJ2-7; no reliable D call. The V gene's germline CDR1 is SEHNR and CDR2 FQNEAQ (reference sequence). The CDR3 spans 15 residues. The CDR3 spells CASSSIDLRAYEQCF. DNA for the CDR3: TGTGCCAGCAGCTCGATAGACTTGCGCGCCTACGAGCAGTGCTTC. The entire variable domain, with the rest obtained from reference TRBV7-9 and TRBJ2-7, is as follows: DTGVSQNPRHKITKRGQNVTFRCDPISEHNRLYWYRQTLGQGPEFLTYFQNEAQLEKSRLLSDRFSAERPKGSFSTLEIQRTEQGDSAMYLCASSSIDLRAYEQCFGPGTRLTVT.

This chain connects TRBV4-1 to TRBJ1-3, with 7 bases matching TRBD1. The CDR3 extends over 17 amino acids. Germline assignment: CDR1 MGHRA and CDR2 YSYEKL. V trimming: 2 bases; J trimming: 3 bases; junction bases outside the gene matches: 10. Written as DNA, the CDR3 is TGCGCCAGCAGCCAAATCGGGCCAGGGGGAAGTGGAAACACCATATATTTT. Translation: CASSQIGPGGSGNTIYF.

This clonotype was detected ten times or more. The chain carries TRBV11-2 and TRBJ2-7, with 9 bases that match TRBD2. CDR1 SGHAT and CDR2 FQNNGV come from the germline V gene. This CDR3 is 15 amino acids long. J lost 5 bases, V lost 1 base, and 6 bases had no gene match. In DNA form, the CDR3 reads TGTGCCAGCAGCTTAGGAATAGCGGGAGCCCACGAGCAGTACTTC. Residues: CASSLGIAGAHEQYF.